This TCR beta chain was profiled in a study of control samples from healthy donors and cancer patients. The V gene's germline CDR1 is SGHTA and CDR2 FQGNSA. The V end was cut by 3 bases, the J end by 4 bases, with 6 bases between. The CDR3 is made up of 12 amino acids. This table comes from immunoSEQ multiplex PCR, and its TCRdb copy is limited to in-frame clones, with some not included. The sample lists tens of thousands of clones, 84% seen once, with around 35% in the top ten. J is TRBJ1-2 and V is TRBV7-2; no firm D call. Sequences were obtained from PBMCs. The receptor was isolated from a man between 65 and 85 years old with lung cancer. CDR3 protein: CASSLIRYGYTF. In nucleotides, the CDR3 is TGTGCCAGCAGCTTGATTCGCTATGGCTACACCTTC.